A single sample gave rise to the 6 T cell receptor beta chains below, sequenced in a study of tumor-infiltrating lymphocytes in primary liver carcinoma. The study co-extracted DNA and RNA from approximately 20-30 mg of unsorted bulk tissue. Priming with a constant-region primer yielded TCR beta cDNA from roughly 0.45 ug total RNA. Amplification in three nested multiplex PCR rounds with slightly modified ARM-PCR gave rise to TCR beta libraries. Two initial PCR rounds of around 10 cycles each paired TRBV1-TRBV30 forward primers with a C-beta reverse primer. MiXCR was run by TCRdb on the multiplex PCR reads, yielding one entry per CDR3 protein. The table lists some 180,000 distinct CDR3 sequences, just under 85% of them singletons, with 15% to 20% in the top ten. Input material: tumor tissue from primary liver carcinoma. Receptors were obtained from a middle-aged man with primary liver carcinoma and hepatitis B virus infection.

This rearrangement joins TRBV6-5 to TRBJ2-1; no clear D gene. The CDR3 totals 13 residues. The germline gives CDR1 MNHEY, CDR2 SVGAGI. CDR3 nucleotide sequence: TGTGACAGTAGTTCCGGTCCTTACAATGAGCAGTTCTTC. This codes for CDSSSGPYNEQFF.

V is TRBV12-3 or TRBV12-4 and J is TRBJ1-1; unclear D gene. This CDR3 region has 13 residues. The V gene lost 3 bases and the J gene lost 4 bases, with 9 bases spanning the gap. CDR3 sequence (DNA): TGTGCCAGCAGTTTCAGATGCGGCACTGAAGCTTTCTTT. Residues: CASSFRCGTEAFF.

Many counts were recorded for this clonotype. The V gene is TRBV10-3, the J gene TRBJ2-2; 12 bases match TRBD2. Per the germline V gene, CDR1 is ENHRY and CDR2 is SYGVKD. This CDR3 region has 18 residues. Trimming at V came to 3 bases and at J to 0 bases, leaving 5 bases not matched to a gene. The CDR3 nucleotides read TGTGCCATCAGTGACGGGACTAGCGGGCCGGCGAACACCGGGGAGCTGTTTTTT. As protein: CAISDGTSGPANTGELFF.

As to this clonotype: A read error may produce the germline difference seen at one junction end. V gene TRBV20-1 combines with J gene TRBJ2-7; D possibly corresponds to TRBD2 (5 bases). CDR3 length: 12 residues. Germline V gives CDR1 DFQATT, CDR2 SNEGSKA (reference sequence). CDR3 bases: TGCAGTGCTCTAGCCGGCTCCTACGAACAGTACTTC. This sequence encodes CSALAGSYEQYF.

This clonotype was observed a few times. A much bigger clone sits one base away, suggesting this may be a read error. In DNA, the CDR3 is TGTGCCAGCAGACCCCCCGCCGGACAGGGGGCCTACAATGAGCAGCTCTTC. Translation gives CASRPPAGQGAYNEQLF. The V call is TRBV28, the J call TRBJ2-1; 11 nucleotides match TRBD1. CDR3 length equals 17 residues. Germline assignment: CDR1 MDHEN and CDR2 SYDVKM.

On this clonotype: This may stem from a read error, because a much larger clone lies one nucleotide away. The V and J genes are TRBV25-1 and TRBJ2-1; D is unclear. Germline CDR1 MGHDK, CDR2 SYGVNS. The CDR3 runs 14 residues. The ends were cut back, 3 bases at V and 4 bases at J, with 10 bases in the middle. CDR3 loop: CASSETGAYNEQFF. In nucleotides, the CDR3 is TGTGCCAGCAGTGAGACTGGCGCTTACAATGAGCAGTTCTTC.